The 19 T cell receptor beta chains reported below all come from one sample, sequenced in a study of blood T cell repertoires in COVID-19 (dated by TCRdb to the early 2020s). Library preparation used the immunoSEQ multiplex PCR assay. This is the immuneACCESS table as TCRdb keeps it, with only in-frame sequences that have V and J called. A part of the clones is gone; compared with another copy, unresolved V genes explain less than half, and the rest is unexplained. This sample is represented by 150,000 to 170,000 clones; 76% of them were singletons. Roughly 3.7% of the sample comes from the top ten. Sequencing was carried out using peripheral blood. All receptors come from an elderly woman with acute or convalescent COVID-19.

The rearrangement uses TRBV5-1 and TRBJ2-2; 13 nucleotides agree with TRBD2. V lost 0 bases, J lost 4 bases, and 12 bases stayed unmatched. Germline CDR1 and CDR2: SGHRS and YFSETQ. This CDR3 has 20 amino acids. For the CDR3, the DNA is TGCGCCAGCAGCTTGGCCACTAGCGGGAGGGCCCTCGGGGCCACCGGGGAGCTGTTTTTT. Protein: CASSLATSGRALGATGELFF. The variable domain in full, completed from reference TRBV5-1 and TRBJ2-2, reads KAGVTQTPRYLIKTRGQQVTLSCSPISGHRSVSWYQQTPGQGLQFLFEYFSETQRNKGNFPGRFSGRQFSNSRSEMNVSTLELGDSALYLCASSLATSGRALGATGELFFGEGSRLTVL.

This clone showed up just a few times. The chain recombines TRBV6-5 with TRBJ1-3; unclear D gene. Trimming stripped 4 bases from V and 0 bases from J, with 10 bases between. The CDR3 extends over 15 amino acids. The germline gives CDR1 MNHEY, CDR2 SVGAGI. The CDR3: CASSSSYSSGNTIYF. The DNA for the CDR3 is TGTGCCAGCAGTTCGTCTTACAGCTCTGGAAACACCATATATTTT.

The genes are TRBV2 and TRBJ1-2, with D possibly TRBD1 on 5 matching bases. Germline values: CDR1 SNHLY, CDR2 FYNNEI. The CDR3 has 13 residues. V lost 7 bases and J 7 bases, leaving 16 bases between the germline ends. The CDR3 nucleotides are TGTGCCAGCAAGCTCCGGGACTCCGTTGGCTACACCTTC. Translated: CASKLRDSVGYTF.

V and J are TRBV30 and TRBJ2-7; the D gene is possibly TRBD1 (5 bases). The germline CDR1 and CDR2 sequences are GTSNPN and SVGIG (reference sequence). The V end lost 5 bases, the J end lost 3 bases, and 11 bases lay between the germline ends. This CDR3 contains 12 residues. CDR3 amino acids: CAWGAVGYEQYF. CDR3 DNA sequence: TGTGCCTGGGGGGCTGTGGGCTACGAGCAGTACTTC.

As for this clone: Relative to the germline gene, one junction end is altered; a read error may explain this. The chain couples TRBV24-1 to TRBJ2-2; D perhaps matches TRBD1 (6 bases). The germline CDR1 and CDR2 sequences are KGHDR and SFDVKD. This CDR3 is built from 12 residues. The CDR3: CATSDGVGGLFF. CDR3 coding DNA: TGTGCCACCAGTGATGGGGTAGGGGGGCTGTTTTTT.

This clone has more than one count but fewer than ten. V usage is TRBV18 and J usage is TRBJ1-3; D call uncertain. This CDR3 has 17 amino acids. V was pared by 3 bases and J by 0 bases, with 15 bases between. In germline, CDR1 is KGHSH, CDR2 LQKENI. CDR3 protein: CASSPPGRANSGNTIYF. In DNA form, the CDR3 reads TGTGCCAGCTCACCCCCCGGGAGGGCTAACTCTGGAAACACCATATATTTT.

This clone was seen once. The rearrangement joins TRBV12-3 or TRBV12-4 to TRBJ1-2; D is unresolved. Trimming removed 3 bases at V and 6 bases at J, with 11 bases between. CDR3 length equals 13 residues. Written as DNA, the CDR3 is TGTGCCAGCAGTTTTGTCTTTTTCGATGGCTACACCTTC. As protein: CASSFVFFDGYTF.

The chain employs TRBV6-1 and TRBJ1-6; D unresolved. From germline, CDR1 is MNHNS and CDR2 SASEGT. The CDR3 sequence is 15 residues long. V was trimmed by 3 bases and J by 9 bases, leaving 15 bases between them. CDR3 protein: CASSDTVGLSSPLHF. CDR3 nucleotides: TGTGCCAGCAGTGATACAGTGGGTTTAAGTTCACCCCTCCACTTT.

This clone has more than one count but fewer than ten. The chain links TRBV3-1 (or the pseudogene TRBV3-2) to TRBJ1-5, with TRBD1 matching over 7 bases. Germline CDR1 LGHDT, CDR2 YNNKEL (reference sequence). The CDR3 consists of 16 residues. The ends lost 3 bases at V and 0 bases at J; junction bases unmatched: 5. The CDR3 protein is CASSQSGQHSNQPQHF. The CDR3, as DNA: TGTGCCAGCAGCCAGTCGGGACAGCATAGCAATCAGCCCCAGCATTTT.

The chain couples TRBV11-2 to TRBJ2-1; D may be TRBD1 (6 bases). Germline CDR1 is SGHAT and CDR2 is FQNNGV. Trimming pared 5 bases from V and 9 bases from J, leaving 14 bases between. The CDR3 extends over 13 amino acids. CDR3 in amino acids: CASSNLQGSEQFF. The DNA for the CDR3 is TGTGCCAGCAGCAACCTTCAGGGGAGTGAGCAGTTCTTC.

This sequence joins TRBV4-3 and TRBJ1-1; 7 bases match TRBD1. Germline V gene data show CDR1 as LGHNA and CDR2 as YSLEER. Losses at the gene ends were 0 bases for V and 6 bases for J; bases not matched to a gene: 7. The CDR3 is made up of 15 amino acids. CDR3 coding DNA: TGCGCCAGCAGCCAAGATAGAAGGGACAGTTCTGAAGCTTTCTTT. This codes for CASSQDRRDSSEAFF.

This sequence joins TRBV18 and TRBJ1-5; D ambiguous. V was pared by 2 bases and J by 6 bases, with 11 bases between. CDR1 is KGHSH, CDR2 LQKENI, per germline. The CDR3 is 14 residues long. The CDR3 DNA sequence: TGTGCCAGCTCACCATCTCCAACAACTCAGCCCCAGCATTTT. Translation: CASSPSPTTQPQHF.

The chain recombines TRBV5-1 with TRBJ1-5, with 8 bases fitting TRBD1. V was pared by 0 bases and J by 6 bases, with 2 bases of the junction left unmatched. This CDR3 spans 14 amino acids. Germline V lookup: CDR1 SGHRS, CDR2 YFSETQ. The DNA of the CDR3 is TGCGCCAGCAGCTTGGGGACAGGGATTCAGCCCCAGCATTTT. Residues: CASSLGTGIQPQHF.

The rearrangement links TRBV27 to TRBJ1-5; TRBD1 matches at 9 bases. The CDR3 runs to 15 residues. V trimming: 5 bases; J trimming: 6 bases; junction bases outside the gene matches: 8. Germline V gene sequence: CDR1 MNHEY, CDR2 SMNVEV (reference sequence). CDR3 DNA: TGTGCCAGCAGTAAGGACAGGGGTATTGGTCAGCCCCAGCATTTT. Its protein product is CASSKDRGIGQPQHF.

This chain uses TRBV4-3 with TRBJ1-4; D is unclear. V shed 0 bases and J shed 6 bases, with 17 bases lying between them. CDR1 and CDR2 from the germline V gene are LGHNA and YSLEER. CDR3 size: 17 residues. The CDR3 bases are TGCGCCAGCAGCCAAGATCTCAGAAAAAGATCATATGAAAAACTGTTTTTT. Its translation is CASSQDLRKRSYEKLFF.

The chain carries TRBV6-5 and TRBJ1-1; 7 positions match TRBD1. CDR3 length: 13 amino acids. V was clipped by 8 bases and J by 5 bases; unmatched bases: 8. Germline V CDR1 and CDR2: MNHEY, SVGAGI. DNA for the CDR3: TGTGCCAGCCGACAGGGCTGGACGACTGAAGCTTTCTTT. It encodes CASRQGWTTEAFF.

The CDR3 here is CASSLESYNNEQFF. CDR3 sequence (DNA): TGCGCCAGCAGCTTGGAATCCTATAACAATGAGCAGTTCTTC. The chain has TRBV5-1 and TRBJ2-1; D remains ambiguous. CDR1 SGHRS and CDR2 YFSETQ come from the germline V gene. CDR3 length: 14 residues. V dropped 0 bases and J dropped 5 bases, with 9 bases sitting between them.

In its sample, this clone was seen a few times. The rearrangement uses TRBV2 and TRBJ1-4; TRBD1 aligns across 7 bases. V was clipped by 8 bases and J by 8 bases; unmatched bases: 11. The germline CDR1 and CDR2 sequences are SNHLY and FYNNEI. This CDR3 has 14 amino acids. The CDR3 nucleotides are TGTGCCAGCTTCTCCCCGGGACAGCACGAAAAACTGTTTTTT. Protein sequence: CASFSPGQHEKLFF.

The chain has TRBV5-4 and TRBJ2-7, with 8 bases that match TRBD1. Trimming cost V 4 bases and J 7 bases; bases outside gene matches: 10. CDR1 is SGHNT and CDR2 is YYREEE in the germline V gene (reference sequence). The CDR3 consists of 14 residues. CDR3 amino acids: CASSQSTGVWEQYF. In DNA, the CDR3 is TGTGCCAGCAGCCAATCGACAGGGGTGTGGGAGCAGTACTTC.